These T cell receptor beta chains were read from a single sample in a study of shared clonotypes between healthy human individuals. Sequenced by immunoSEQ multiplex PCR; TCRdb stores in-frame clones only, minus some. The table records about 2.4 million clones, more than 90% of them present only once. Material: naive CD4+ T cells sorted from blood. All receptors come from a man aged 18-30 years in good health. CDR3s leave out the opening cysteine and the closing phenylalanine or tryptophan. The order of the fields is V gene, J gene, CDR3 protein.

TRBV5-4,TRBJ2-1,ASSLAVGRAYNEQF
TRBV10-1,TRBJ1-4,ASSKRTGGGNNEKLF
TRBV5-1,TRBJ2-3,ASSLVRGSTDTQY
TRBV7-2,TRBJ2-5,ASSLDSQGWETQY
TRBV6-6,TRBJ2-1,ASRGNEQF
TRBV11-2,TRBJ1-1,ASSPPFGRGTEAF
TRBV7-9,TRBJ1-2,ASSSGSGVNYGYT
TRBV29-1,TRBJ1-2,SVSGQGSYYGYT
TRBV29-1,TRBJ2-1,SVPGASYNEQF
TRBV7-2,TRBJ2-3,ASSLGVAARTDTQY
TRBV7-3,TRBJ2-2,ASSLIGAGGVSGELF
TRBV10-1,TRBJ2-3,ASSDGFGGAGTDTQY
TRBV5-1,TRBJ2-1,ASSLGSSGVSEQF
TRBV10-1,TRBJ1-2,ASSESGQDYGYT
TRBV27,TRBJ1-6,ASSFIQGLNSPLH
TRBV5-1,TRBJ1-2,ASSLGQGGSQYGYT
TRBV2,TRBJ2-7,AAHSLGQKGGSYEQY
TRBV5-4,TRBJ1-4,ASSLALGEKLF
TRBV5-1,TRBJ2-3,ASSLELDTQY
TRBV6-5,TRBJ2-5,ASMLAGGVQETQY
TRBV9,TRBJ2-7,ASSTSGGQESYEQY
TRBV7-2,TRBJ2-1,ASSSGVHLSYNEQF
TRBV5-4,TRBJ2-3,ASSLNHATDTQY
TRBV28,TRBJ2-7,ASSPGTGDEQY
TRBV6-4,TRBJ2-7,ASSDFITSNSYEQY
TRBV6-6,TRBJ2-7,ASSHSGRGSYEQY
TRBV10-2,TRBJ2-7,ASSKPQGTEQY
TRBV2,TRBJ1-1,ASIDRGTEAF
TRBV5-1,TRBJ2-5,ASSLSGDVTQY
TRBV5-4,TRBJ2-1,ASSPGGGTYNEQF
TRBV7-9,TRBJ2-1,ASSLAGYEQF
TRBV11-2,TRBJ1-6,ASSLRAEFYNSPLH
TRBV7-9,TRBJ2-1,ASSYRWLADNEQF
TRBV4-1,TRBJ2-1,ASSPSGGVPYNEQF
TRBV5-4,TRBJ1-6,ASSPLDSPLH
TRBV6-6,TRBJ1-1,ASRGGTEAF
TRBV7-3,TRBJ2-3,ASSSGTSGGLTDTQY
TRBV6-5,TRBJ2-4,ASSSPTGGKNIQY
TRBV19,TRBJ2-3,ASDTGTSGSGRTDTQY
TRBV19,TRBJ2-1,ASSSGPFTGRYNEQF
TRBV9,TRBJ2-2,ASSVDPQGATGELF
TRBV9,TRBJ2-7,ASSPRGPYGEQY
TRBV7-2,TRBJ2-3,ASSLGHGTTDTQY
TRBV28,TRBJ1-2,ASSLDTGGDGYT
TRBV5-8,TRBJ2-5,ASSLTRIYREEAETQY
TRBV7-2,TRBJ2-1,ASSLDGTSERNEQF
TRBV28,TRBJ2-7,ASRGQGTHEQY
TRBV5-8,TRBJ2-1,APGGRAYNEQF
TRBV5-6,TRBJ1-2,ASSSQGIGYGYT
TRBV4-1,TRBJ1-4,ASSQGQVNEKLF
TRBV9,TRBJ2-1,ASSQYIDRRPNNEQF
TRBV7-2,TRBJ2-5,ASSARQGRGETQY
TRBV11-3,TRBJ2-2,ASSPGAGTSGNTGELF
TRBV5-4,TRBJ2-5,ASSAGTSGGARETQY
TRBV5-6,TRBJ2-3,ASSLLDRGFTDTQY